This T cell receptor (beta chain) was recovered during a study of T-cell reconstitution after alpha-beta-depleted transplantation in children. Broader study findings: The authors attributed T-cell counts and diversity one year after transplant mostly to newly produced T cells.

This clonotype was seen ten or more times. Its antigen remains unknown. Unique molecular identifiers were used to barcode this TCRbeta library. TCRdb used MiXCR to reprocess the PCR reads, holding one entry per CDR3 protein. The repertoire has fewer than 700,000 distinct CDR3 sequences, 13% of them found once; the top ten carry roughly 2.3%. The ends were cut back, 5 bases at V and 7 bases at J, with 10 bases in the middle. CDR3 length: 12 residues. Germline values: CDR1 SGHTA, CDR2 FQGTGA. The chain combines TRBV7-3 with TRBJ2-3; D is unresolved. This clonotype was sampled from a male patient younger than 18 who had a stem cell transplant for acute myeloid leukemia, so the T cells may come from the graft donor. Sequenced here: PBMCs, mostly from graft donor cells, sampled 360 days after TCRalphabeta/CD19-depleted stem cell transplant. CDR3 region: CASSPALHTQYF. The CDR3 DNA reads as TGTGCCAGCAGCCCCGCCCTACATACGCAGTATTTT.